The clone carrying this TCR beta chain was seen more than once but under ten times. The antigen remains unidentified. The germline CDR1 and CDR2 sequences are SGHKS and YYEKEE (reference sequence). V was pared by 9 bases and J by 6 bases, with 10 bases of the junction left unmatched. The CDR3 covers 13 residues. MiXCR was run by TCRdb on the reads, yielding one entry per CDR3 protein. Of 150,000 to 200,000 distinct CDR3 sequences in the sample, 28% were seen once. This entry is derived from a study of T cell repertoires in cytomegalovirus infection. Study at large: Public TCR beta signatures marked donors with CMV infection and the matching HLA. Broader study findings: Cumulative frequency of public TCR beta families picked out carriers of CMV plus the relevant HLA. HLA-C-restricted CMV clonotypes gave the most frequent clonotype in two of eight donors.

This TCR derives from a human donor in good health (CMV status not recorded). Some clones in this sample may be carry-over from other donors' samples. Input material: PBMCs. The gene calls are TRBV5-5 and TRBJ2-3, with TRBD1 identical over 7 bases. The CDR3 bases are TGTGCCACCACGGCCCAACAGGGGGATACGCAGTATTTT. It translates to CATTAQQGDTQYF.